This TCR beta chain was retrieved from a study of PD-1 blockade in classical Hodgkin lymphoma. Regarding this clone: Antigen specificity is unknown.

Produced via immunoSEQ multiplex PCR; TCRdb's table is partial and in-frame only. The table shows around 8,600 clones, with roughly four fifths occurring only once. The study's findings and limits: Patients who responded completely had about the same baseline diversity as newly diagnosed patients.

Every patient relapsed after autologous stem cell transplantation, and brentuximab vedotin exposure varied. Starting with thawed PBMCs, CD4+ T cells were purified by magnetic negative selection. Responses achieved at best were complete response, partial response or progressive disease. The receptor's source is a human donor with classical Hodgkin lymphoma. The sample here was CD4+ T cells from blood, taken at baseline.

In nucleotides, the CDR3 is TGCGCCAGCAAGGCGGGAGGGCTCGAGCAGTACTTC. Translated, it gives CASKAGGLEQYF. The genes are TRBV10-2 and TRBJ2-7, with TRBD2 identical over 9 bases. The CDR3 totals 12 residues. The germline gives CDR1 WSHSY, CDR2 SAAADI. Trimming took 7 bases from V and 6 from J; bases not matched to a gene: 4.